A selection of T cell receptor beta chains follows, all from one sample in a study of OX40 agonist ivuxolimab in advanced cancers. Data came from immunoSEQ multiplex PCR; TCRdb stores just in-frame clones and leaves some out. Here the sample spans about 60,000 clones, less than 95% being singletons. This specimen consisted of CD4+ or CD8+ T cells sorted from blood, obtained in a trial of the OX40 agonist ivuxolimab. The origin of the receptors is an adult with an advanced solid tumor such as melanoma, head and neck, liver or kidney cancer. The CDR3 runs from the conserved cysteine through the conserved F or W. Each record gives: J gene, clone size, V gene, D gene, CDR3 length, CDR3 protein, CDR3 DNA. D genes are given only for firm matches. Size is omitted from some rows. Given values are once, few, many or a class for expanded clones.

TRBJ1-4,-,TRBV15,-,15,CATSRDRAANEKLFF,TGTGCCACCAGCAGAGATAGGGCCGCTAATGAAAAACTGTTTTTT
TRBJ1-3,few,TRBV5-1,-,14,CASSLVTGGNTIYF,TGCGCCAGCAGCTTGGTAACAGGTGGAAACACCATATATTTT
TRBJ2-3,-,TRBV27,TRBD2,15,CASSGLAHPTDTQYF,TGTGCCAGCTCAGGACTAGCGCACCCCACAGATACGCAGTATTTT
TRBJ2-1,-,TRBV5-1,-,12,CASSLEGNEQFF,TGCGCCAGCAGCTTGGAGGGCAATGAGCAGTTCTTC
TRBJ2-1,-,TRBV5-5,-,18,CASSLVPQLVSKQSEQFF,TGTGCCAGCAGCTTGGTCCCCCAACTAGTATCAAAACAGTCGGAGCAGTTCTTC
TRBJ2-7,-,TRBV30,-,11,CAWSVGREQYF,TGTGCCTGGAGTGTAGGGCGTGAGCAGTACTTC
TRBJ2-5,-,TRBV19,-,14,CASSISPGEETQYF,TGTGCCAGTAGTATTTCTCCGGGGGAAGAGACCCAGTACTTC
TRBJ2-7,once,TRBV6-1,-,14,CASSEADRGYEQYF,TGTGCCAGCAGTGAAGCGGACAGAGGCTACGAGCAGTACTTC
TRBJ1-1,-,TRBV7-6,-,13,CASSADSNTEAFF,TGTGCCAGCAGCGCGGACTCGAACACTGAAGCTTTCTTT
TRBJ1-2,-,TRBV6-5,TRBD1,14,CASSYSRQGGGYTF,TGTGCCAGCAGTTACTCGAGGCAGGGGGGTGGCTACACCTTC
TRBJ2-7,-,TRBV6-5,-,15,CASRKTRDPSYEQYF,TGTGCCAGCAGAAAAACCCGGGACCCCTCCTACGAGCAGTACTTC
TRBJ2-6,-,TRBV27,-,16,CASRSGPPSGANVLTF,TGTGCCAGTCGATCAGGTCCCCCTTCTGGGGCCAACGTCCTGACTTTC
TRBJ2-3,few,TRBV4-3,-,15,CASSQDRQGTDTQYF,TGCGCCAGCAGCCAAGATCGTCAGGGCACAGATACGCAGTATTTT
TRBJ2-5,-,TRBV5-1,-,14,CASSLGQGRETQYF,TGCGCCAGCAGCTTGGGGCAGGGACGTGAGACCCAGTACTTC
TRBJ1-2,-,TRBV29-1,TRBD1,13,CSAGTGGNYGYTF,TGCAGCGCTGGGACAGGGGGCAACTACGGCTACACCTTC
TRBJ2-2,-,TRBV7-3,-,13,CASSSPNGGELFF,TGTGCCAGCAGCTCCCCGAACGGCGGGGAGCTGTTTTTT
TRBJ2-7,-,TRBV28,TRBD2,15,CASRRTGGSFPEQYF,TGTGCCAGCAGGAGGACGGGCGGGAGCTTCCCCGAGCAGTACTTC
TRBJ2-3,-,TRBV7-2,TRBD2,13,CASRFGGVDTQYF,TGTGCCAGCCGCTTCGGGGGGGTAGATACGCAGTATTTT
TRBJ1-6,-,TRBV7-8,-,14,CASSLLFLNSPLHF,TGTGCCAGCAGCCTCCTGTTTCTTAATTCACCCCTCCACTTT
TRBJ2-1,-,TRBV7-2,TRBD2,14,CASSLQSGSNEQFF,TGTGCCAGCAGCTTACAAAGCGGGAGCAATGAGCAGTTCTTC
TRBJ2-1,-,TRBV11-2,-,13,CASSKGGRTQQFF,TGTGCCAGCAGCAAAGGAGGGCGGACCCAGCAGTTCTTC
TRBJ1-5,-,TRBV7-8,-,16,CASSLAFGGKNQPQHF,TGTGCCAGCAGCTTAGCCTTTGGGGGGAAGAATCAGCCCCAGCATTTT
TRBJ2-7,-,TRBV2,-,14,CASSVRRQAYEQYF,TGTGCCAGCAGTGTACGGAGACAGGCCTACGAGCAGTACTTC
TRBJ2-7,once,TRBV27,TRBD2,14,CASSLTGGGYEQYF,TGTGCCAGCAGTTTAACGGGAGGGGGGTACGAGCAGTACTTC
TRBJ2-3,once,TRBV5-6,TRBD2,16,CASRPGLAESTDTQYF,TGTGCCAGCAGACCCGGACTAGCCGAGAGCACAGATACGCAGTATTTT
TRBJ2-3,-,TRBV7-8,-,13,CASSPPREDTQYF,TGTGCCAGCAGCCCGCCTAGAGAAGATACGCAGTATTTT
TRBJ2-5,-,TRBV5-1,-,13,CASSLVGQETQYF,TGCGCCAGCAGCTTGGTGGGCCAAGAGACCCAGTACTTC
TRBJ1-2,once,TRBV29-1,-,14,CSVFGIGGLYGYTF,TGCAGCGTTTTTGGTATAGGGGGTCTCTATGGCTACACCTTC
TRBJ2-7,-,TRBV7-2,-,14,CASSLTLPSYEQYF,TGTGCCAGCAGCTTAACCCTACCCTCCTACGAGCAGTACTTC
TRBJ2-7,few,TRBV11-2,TRBD2,18,CASSLVSGTSGRGNEQYF,TGTGCCAGCAGCTTAGTCTCCGGGACTAGCGGGAGGGGAAACGAGCAGTACTTC
TRBJ2-3,-,TRBV6-5,TRBD1,16,CASSYGRTGFGDTQYF,TGTGCCAGCAGTTACGGGCGGACAGGGTTTGGAGATACGCAGTATTTT
TRBJ2-7,-,TRBV19,-,14,CASSPRGEGYEQYF,TGTGCCAGTAGTCCACGTGGAGAGGGCTACGAGCAGTACTTC
TRBJ2-1,-,TRBV28,TRBD1,17,CASPPFPSDRDYNEQFF,TGTGCCAGTCCACCCTTCCCTTCGGACAGGGATTACAATGAGCAGTTCTTC
TRBJ2-1,-,TRBV9,TRBD2,15,CASSVVSAGGGEQFF,TGTGCCAGCAGCGTAGTGTCAGCGGGAGGGGGTGAGCAGTTCTTC
TRBJ2-7,-,TRBV18,-,15,CASSPDPRRRYEQYF,TGTGCCAGCTCTCCCGACCCTAGGCGGCGTTACGAGCAGTACTTC
TRBJ1-2,-,TRBV19,-,13,CASTSTGDYGYTF,TGTGCCAGTACTAGTACAGGAGACTATGGCTACACCTTC
TRBJ2-3,-,TRBV27,TRBD2,16,CASSPGLAGGSDTQYF,TGTGCCAGCAGTCCCGGACTAGCGGGAGGATCAGATACGCAGTATTTT
TRBJ2-2,-,TRBV30,-,15,CAWTVGYTNTGELFF,TGTGCCTGGACCGTCGGTTATACGAACACCGGGGAGCTGTTTTTT
TRBJ2-2,-,TRBV6-5,-,11,CSVRAPGELFF,TGTTCAGTGAGGGCGCCCGGGGAGCTGTTTTTT
TRBJ2-1,-,TRBV6-6,-,15,CASSRQVQRYNEQFF,TGTGCCAGCAGTCGACAGGTCCAGCGGTACAATGAGCAGTTCTTC
TRBJ2-3,once,TRBV9,-,13,CASSVRVDDTQYF,TGTGCCAGCAGCGTAAGGGTAGATGATACGCAGTATTTT
TRBJ1-1,-,TRBV19,-,15,CASSIGAGRNTEAFF,TGTGCCAGTAGTATAGGTGCAGGGAGGAACACTGAAGCTTTCTTT
TRBJ1-1,-,TRBV7-9,-,14,CASSLQGIGAEAFF,TGTGCCAGCAGCTTACAGGGGATTGGCGCTGAAGCTTTCTTT
TRBJ2-3,-,TRBV19,-,17,CASSVTRMRALTDTQYF,TGTGCCAGTAGTGTCACCCGTATGCGGGCCCTCACAGATACGCAGTATTTT